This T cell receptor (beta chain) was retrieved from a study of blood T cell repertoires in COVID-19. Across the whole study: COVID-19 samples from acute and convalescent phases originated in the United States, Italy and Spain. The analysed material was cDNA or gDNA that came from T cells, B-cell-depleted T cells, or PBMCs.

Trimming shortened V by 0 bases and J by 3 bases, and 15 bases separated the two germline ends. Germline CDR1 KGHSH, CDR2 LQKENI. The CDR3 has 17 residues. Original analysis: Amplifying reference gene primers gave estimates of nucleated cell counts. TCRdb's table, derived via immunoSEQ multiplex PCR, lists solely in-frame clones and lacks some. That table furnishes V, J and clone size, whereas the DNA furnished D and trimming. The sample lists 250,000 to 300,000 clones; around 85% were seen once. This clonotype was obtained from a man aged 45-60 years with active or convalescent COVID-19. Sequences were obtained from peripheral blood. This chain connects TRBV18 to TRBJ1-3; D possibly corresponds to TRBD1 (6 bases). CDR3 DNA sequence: TGTGCCAGCTCACCACCGAACAGGGTCTTCAGTGGAAACACCATATATTTT. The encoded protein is CASSPPNRVFSGNTIYF.